This TCR beta chain was sequenced in a study of blood T cell repertoires in COVID-19. Study overall: Collection of acute and convalescent COVID-19 samples took place in the United States, Italy and Spain. T cells, B-cell-depleted T cells, or PBMCs provided the cDNA or gDNA that served as material.

In the source study's methods: It was from reference gene primer amplification that nucleated cell counts were estimated. Profiling relied on immunoSEQ multiplex PCR, and the TCRdb table lists in-frame clones only, not all of them. The DNA gave D and trimming, while V, J and clone size come from that table. This sample has more than 50,000 clones, with just over 90% found just once. The source is a woman aged 40 to 50 with active COVID-19. Material: peripheral blood.

The CDR3 DNA reads TGTGCCAGCAGCGTAGGCGGGGGGTTCGTGGAGACCCAGTACTTC. It translates to CASSVGGGFVETQYF. The chain joins TRBV9 to TRBJ2-5, with 8 bases lining up with TRBD2. J gave up 5 bases and V 0 bases, and 6 bases lay outside the gene matches. The CDR3 totals 15 residues. Germline V lookup: CDR1 SGDLS, CDR2 YYNGEE.